The 20 T cell receptor beta chains presented below share a single source sample, sequenced in a study of blood T cell repertoires in COVID-19. Here immunoSEQ multiplex PCR was the method, and the copy in TCRdb shows in-frame clones only, minus some. Among about 130,000 clones listed, over 75% were seen once. The sequencing sample was made of peripheral blood. These receptors originate from a man aged 35-49 years with active or convalescent COVID-19.

V is TRBV19 and J is TRBJ2-2; possibly TRBD1 for D (6 bases). The V and J ends lost 4 bases and 1 base respectively, with 16 bases between them. Germline V gives CDR1 LNHDA, CDR2 SQIVND (reference sequence). There are 17 residues in the CDR3. CDR3 in amino acids: CASSSPLPTGNTGELFF. As DNA, the CDR3 is TGTGCCAGTAGTAGTCCACTTCCGACAGGGAACACCGGGGAGCTGTTTTTT.

The chain couples TRBV7-9 to TRBJ2-6, with TRBD2 as a possible D gene (6 bases). This CDR3 spans 16 amino acids. Germline loops: CDR1 SEHNR, CDR2 FQNEAQ (reference sequence). V gave up 1 base and J gave up 4 bases, with 11 bases separating them. CDR3 in amino acids: CASSLGSGYGANVLTF. The CDR3 DNA reads as TGTGCCAGCAGCTTAGGCAGCGGGTACGGGGCCAACGTCCTGACTTTC.

This sequence joins TRBV5-1 and TRBJ2-1, with D possibly TRBD2 on 7 matching bases. This CDR3 has 17 amino acids. The germline gives CDR1 SGHRS, CDR2 YFSETQ. V was cut by 1 base and J by 9 bases, with 23 bases left in between. DNA for the CDR3: TGCGCCAGCAGCTTGCAGCCTCAGGCGGGGGCTGGCAGTGAGCAGTTCTTC. Translating it yields CASSLQPQAGAGSEQFF.

V and J are TRBV11-2 and TRBJ2-5; 14 bases agree with TRBD2. This CDR3 comprises 17 residues. Looked up from germline, CDR1 is SGHAT and CDR2 is FQNNGV. J gave up 4 bases and V 5 bases, and 9 bases lay outside the gene matches. The CDR3 loop is CASSRLAGGLGPETQYF. The CDR3 bases are TGTGCCAGCAGCCGACTAGCGGGGGGGTTAGGGCCAGAGACCCAGTACTTC.

The rearrangement links TRBV5-1 to TRBJ1-4; possible D gene TRBD1, 6 bases. V dropped 2 bases and J dropped 8 bases, with 16 bases sitting between them. CDR3 length: 15 amino acids. From germline, CDR1 is SGHRS and CDR2 YFSETQ. The CDR3 DNA reads TGCGCCAGCAGCTTCTTTGATACAGGGAGCGAAAAACTGTTTTTT. The encoded protein is CASSFFDTGSEKLFF.

The chain combines TRBV5-4 with TRBJ2-7; 7 bases are shared with TRBD2. V dropped 4 bases and J dropped 7; count of bases not matched to a gene: 2. This CDR3 is built from 11 residues. In germline, CDR1 is SGHNT, CDR2 YYREEE (reference sequence). Here the CDR3 reads CASSQGGEQYF. CDR3 nucleotide sequence: TGTGCCAGCAGCCAGGGAGGGGAGCAGTACTTC.

The gene calls are TRBV4-3 and TRBJ2-2; weak D call: TRBD1 (5 bases). V was pared by 6 bases and J by 8 bases, with 10 bases between. The CDR3 extends over 12 amino acids. The germline V gene encodes CDR1 LGHNA and CDR2 YSLEER. CDR3 loop: CASSFRAGELFF. CDR3 sequence (DNA): TGCGCCAGCAGTTTCAGGGCGGGGGAGCTGTTTTTT.

The chain uses TRBV7-2 and TRBJ2-7; 9 bases line up with TRBD2. This CDR3 comprises 14 residues. Germline V CDR1 and CDR2: SGHTA, FQGNSA. J was trimmed by 5 bases and V by 3 bases; bases with no gene match: 5. For the CDR3, the DNA is TGTGCCAGCAGCTTGGGCGGGGGGGCCCACGAGCAGTACTTC. Its protein is CASSLGGGAHEQYF.

The rearrangement links TRBV19 to TRBJ1-4; TRBD1 is a possible D gene (5 bases). V was shortened by 3 bases and J by 0 bases, with 11 bases between the two germline ends. The CDR3 extends over 16 amino acids. Germline V lookup: CDR1 LNHDA, CDR2 SQIVND (reference sequence). The CDR3 is CASSMGQAATNEKLFF. The CDR3 DNA follows: TGTGCCAGTAGTATGGGGCAAGCCGCAACTAATGAAAAACTGTTTTTT. Combining the CDR3 with reference TRBV19 and TRBJ1-4 gives the whole variable domain DGGITQSPKYLFRKEGQNVTLSCEQNLNHDAMYWYRQDPGQGLRLIYYSQIVNDFQKGDIAEGYSVSREKKESFPLTVTSAQKNPTAFYLCASSMGQAATNEKLFFGSGTQLSVL.

V and J are TRBV7-2 and TRBJ1-4; D call uncertain. CDR1 and CDR2 from the germline V gene are SGHTA and FQGNSA. Between the trimmed V and J ends, which lost 2 bases and 4 bases, there was a span of 11 bases. The CDR3 contains 15 residues. The CDR3 nucleotides read TGTGCCAGCAGCTTATTTCGGGTCCGTAATGAAAAACTGTTTTTT. It codes for CASSLFRVRNEKLFF.

This chain uses TRBV5-1 with TRBJ2-2; D perhaps matches TRBD2 (6 bases). V lost 0 bases and J lost 4, with 13 bases in between. The CDR3 totals 16 residues. CDR1 is SGHRS, CDR2 YFSETQ, per germline. This CDR3 is CASSLAGGRGTGELFF. CDR3 nucleotide sequence: TGCGCCAGCAGCTTGGCCGGGGGACGGGGCACCGGGGAGCTGTTTTTT.

The chain links TRBV7-2 to TRBJ2-2, with D perhaps matching TRBD2 (6 bases). The CDR3 has 19 amino acids. The V and J ends lost 2 bases and 3 bases respectively, with 22 bases between them. From germline, CDR1 is SGHTA and CDR2 FQGNSA. This CDR3 reads CASSLRSLFRERDTGELFF. CDR3 bases: TGTGCCAGCAGCTTAAGGTCTTTGTTTCGGGAGCGGGACACCGGGGAGCTGTTTTTT.

This clone was observed once. The chain recombines TRBV5-5 with TRBJ1-1, with 9 bases lining up with TRBD1. The CDR3 consists of 15 residues. V lost 1 base and J lost 1; bases outside the gene matches: 2. Germline CDR1 reads SGHKS; CDR2 reads YYEKEE (reference sequence). The CDR3 DNA reads as TGTGCCAGCAGCTTGTCGGACAGGGGGAACACTGAAGCTTTCTTT. Translated: CASSLSDRGNTEAFF.

Only one count was recorded for this clone. V usage is TRBV10-3 and J usage is TRBJ2-7; D gene uncertain. The CDR3 covers 14 residues. Germline loops: CDR1 ENHRY, CDR2 SYGVKD. V dropped 10 bases and J dropped 1 base, with 17 bases sitting between them. CDR3 sequence reads: CATIRVNHSYEQYF. The DNA for the CDR3 is TGTGCCACAATCCGGGTCAATCATTCCTACGAGCAGTACTTC.

The chain couples TRBV7-9 to TRBJ1-4, with a weak D call TRBD1 (6 bases). There are 15 residues in the CDR3. CDR1 SEHNR and CDR2 FQNEAQ come from the germline V gene (reference sequence). V was trimmed by 1 base and J by 8 bases, leaving 14 bases between them. The chain's CDR3 is CASSLGRRGAEKLFF. In DNA form, the CDR3 reads TGTGCCAGCAGCTTAGGGCGCAGGGGCGCCGAAAAACTGTTTTTT. The full variable domain, completed using reference TRBV7-9 and TRBJ1-4, is DTGVSQNPRHKITKRGQNVTFRCDPISEHNRLYWYRQTLGQGPEFLTYFQNEAQLEKSRLLSDRFSAERPKGSFSTLEIQRTEQGDSAMYLCASSLGRRGAEKLFFGSGTQLSVL.

The rearrangement links TRBV6-1 to TRBJ1-5, with D unresolved. The CDR3 is 19 residues long. The V gene's germline CDR1 is MNHNS and CDR2 SASEGT. The V end lost 4 bases, the J end lost 5 bases, and 27 bases lay between the germline ends. CDR3 bases: TGTGCCAGCAGTGGGGCGGGCGGAACCGCTCAGAAAGTACATCAGCCCCAGCATTTT. Protein: CASSGAGGTAQKVHQPQHF.

The chain joins TRBV10-3 to TRBJ2-1; the D gene is possibly TRBD2 (5 bases). V was trimmed by 2 bases and J by 4 bases, leaving 18 bases between them. The V gene's germline CDR1 is ENHRY and CDR2 SYGVKD. The CDR3 runs 17 residues. The CDR3 DNA follows: TGTGCCATCAGTGAGGGCAGGACTGGGGAACCTTACAATGAGCAGTTCTTC. It yields the protein CAISEGRTGEPYNEQFF.

V usage is TRBV9 and J usage is TRBJ2-5, with TRBD2 identical over 8 bases. Per the germline V gene, CDR1 is SGDLS and CDR2 is YYNGEE. Trimming cost V 0 bases and J 2 bases; bases outside gene matches: 9. The length of the CDR3 is 17 residues. In DNA, the CDR3 is TGTGCCAGCAGCGTAGCTGGGAGCGGGGGCCGTCAAGAGACCCAGTACTTC. It is translated as CASSVAGSGGRQETQYF.

This clone has just one count. J is TRBJ1-2 and V is TRBV7-2, with 8 bases lining up with TRBD1. Germline V gene data show CDR1 as SGHTA and CDR2 as FQGNSA. The J segment lost 5 bases and the V segment lost 4 bases, leaving 9 bases of the junction unmatched. The CDR3 has 15 amino acids. CDR3 DNA: TGTGCCAGCAGCTCCCGGACAGGGAGTCGGTATGGCTACACCTTC. Its protein product is CASSSRTGSRYGYTF.

The V call is TRBV12-3 or TRBV12-4, the J call TRBJ2-7, with 7 bases fitting TRBD1. The CDR3 sequence is 12 residues long. The J segment lost 7 bases and the V segment lost 7 bases, leaving 7 bases of the junction unmatched. The CDR3 spells CASTRTGREQYF. The DNA for the CDR3 is TGTGCCAGCACCCGGACAGGTCGAGAGCAGTACTTC.